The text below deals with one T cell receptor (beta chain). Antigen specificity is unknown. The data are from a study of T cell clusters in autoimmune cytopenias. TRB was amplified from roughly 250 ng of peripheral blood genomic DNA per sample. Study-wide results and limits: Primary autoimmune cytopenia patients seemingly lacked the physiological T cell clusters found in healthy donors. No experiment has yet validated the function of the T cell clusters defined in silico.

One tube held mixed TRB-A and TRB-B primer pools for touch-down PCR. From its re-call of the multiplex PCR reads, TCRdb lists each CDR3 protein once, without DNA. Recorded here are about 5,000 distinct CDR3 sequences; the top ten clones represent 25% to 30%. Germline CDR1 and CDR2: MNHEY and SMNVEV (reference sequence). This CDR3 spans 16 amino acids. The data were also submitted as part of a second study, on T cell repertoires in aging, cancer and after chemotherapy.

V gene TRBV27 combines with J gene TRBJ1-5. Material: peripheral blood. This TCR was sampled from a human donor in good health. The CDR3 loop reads CASSHTSGGYNQPQHF.